The next 15 T cell receptor beta chains were all read from a single sample in a study of persistence of HIV-infected CD4 T cells. Their antigens remain unidentified. This was the immunoSEQ version 4 assay in survey mode. The data were produced by immunoSEQ multiplex PCR, yet TCRdb's version contains in-frame clones alone and is incomplete. The sample consists of approximately 35,000 clones, roughly 82% of them appearing once. Cells were stimulated with CMV-infected fibroblast lysates at 10 ug/mL. CD40L/CD69 double-negative CD45RO-high memory CD4+ T cells were collected. The input for sequencing was CD4+ T cells sorted from PBMCs after approximately 19-hour stimulation, taken from a patient who received antiretroviral therapy. These receptor sequences come from an adult man with HIV who was CMV-seropositive.

This chain uses TRBV7-8 with TRBJ2-2, with D perhaps TRBD1 or TRBD2 (7 bases each). In germline, CDR1 is SGHVS, CDR2 FQNEAQ. The length of the CDR3 is 16 residues. Trimming shortened V by 0 bases and J by 6 bases, and 14 bases separated the two germline ends. CDR3 coding DNA: TGTGCCAGCAGCTTAGCAATACAGGGGAGGGCCGGGGAGCTGTTTTTT. Encoded protein: CASSLAIQGRAGELFF.

The CDR3 DNA sequence: TGTGCCAGCAGCTTTAGCGGGGCCCAAGAGACCCAGTACTTC. This sequence encodes CASSFSGAQETQYF. The V gene is TRBV7-6, the J gene TRBJ2-5, with TRBD2 matching over 8 bases. CDR3 length: 14 residues. Germline CDR1 is SGHVS and CDR2 is FNYEAQ. The V gene end was trimmed by 3 bases and the J gene end by 1 base; junction bases not matched to a gene: 1.

The CDR3 here is CAWSGLDRGYGYTF. CDR3 in DNA: TGTGCCTGGAGTGGGTTAGACAGGGGCTATGGCTACACCTTC. The chain joins TRBV30 to TRBJ1-2; 8 positions agree with TRBD1. Germline CDR1 GTSNPN, CDR2 SVGIG (reference sequence). Trimming removed 1 base from V and 4 bases from J; junction bases left unmatched: 5. This CDR3 has 14 amino acids.

The V gene is TRBV4-2, the J gene TRBJ2-1; TRBD2 might be the D (6 bases). Germline CDR1 and CDR2: LGHNA and YNFKEQ. CDR3 length equals 16 residues. Trimming removed 1 base at V and 8 bases at J, with 18 bases between. The CDR3 DNA reads as TGTGCCAGCAGCCAAGGTCGAGGACTAACCGGCGATGAGCAGTTCTTC. Translating gives CASSQGRGLTGDEQFF.

The chain couples TRBV19 to TRBJ1-5; D is unclear. There are 14 residues in the CDR3. Germline V gene lookup returns CDR1 LNHDA and CDR2 SQIVND (reference sequence). Trimming removed 3 bases from V and 1 base from J, with 7 bases in between. The CDR3 reads CASSMVVSNQPQHF. CDR3 DNA: TGTGCCAGTAGTATGGTTGTGAGCAATCAGCCCCAGCATTTT.

V usage is TRBV7-9 and J usage is TRBJ1-2; D unresolved. This CDR3 spans 15 amino acids. Between the trimmed V and J ends, which lost 2 bases and 6 bases, there was a span of 16 bases. Germline-derived CDR1 and CDR2 are SEHNR and FQNEAQ (reference sequence). The CDR3 spells CASSLRNVPGDGYTF. CDR3 sequence (DNA): TGTGCCAGCAGCTTAAGGAACGTCCCCGGGGATGGCTACACCTTC.

This sequence joins TRBV6-5 and TRBJ1-1; D is unresolved. The CDR3 sequence is 14 residues long. The germline V gene encodes CDR1 MNHEY and CDR2 SVGAGI. Trimming shortened V by 6 bases and J by 4 bases, and 15 bases separated the two germline ends. CDR3 sequence reads: CASRPSGLGTEAFF. CDR3 in DNA: TGTGCCAGCAGACCCTCCGGCCTGGGCACTGAAGCTTTCTTT.

The gene calls are TRBV5-4 and TRBJ2-5; D may be TRBD2 (6 bases). The CDR3 runs to 14 residues. Trimming cost V 4 bases and J 2 bases, with 12 bases left between them. CDR1 and CDR2 from the germline V gene are SGHNT and YYREEE (reference sequence). CDR3 protein: CASSRSGGQETQYF. In DNA, the CDR3 is TGTGCCAGCAGCCGTAGTGGGGGGCAAGAGACCCAGTACTTC. Full variable domain (missing parts from reference TRBV5-4 and TRBJ2-5): ETGVTQSPTHLIKTRGQQVTLRCSSQSGHNTVSWYQQALGQGPQFIFQYYREEENGRGNFPPRFSGLQFPNYSSELNVNALELDDSALYLCASSRSGGQETQYFGPGTRLLVL.

This rearrangement joins TRBV28 to TRBJ2-4; 14 bases are a match to TRBD2. The CDR3 has 21 amino acids. The ends lost 5 bases at V and 0 bases at J; junction bases unmatched: 15. Germline CDR1 and CDR2: MDHEN and SYDVKM. Here the CDR3 reads CASSRDRLAGGDELAKNIQYF. The CDR3 DNA is TGTGCCAGCAGTCGGGATCGACTAGCGGGGGGGGACGAACTAGCCAAAAACATTCAGTACTTC.

The chain carries TRBV15 and TRBJ2-5; TRBD1 aligns across 8 bases. Germline values: CDR1 LNHNV, CDR2 YYDKDF (reference sequence). The length of the CDR3 is 14 residues. The V and J ends lost 4 bases and 0 bases, in that order; junction bases with no gene match: 1. The CDR3, as DNA: TGTGCCACCAGCATGGACAGGGACCAAGAGACCCAGTACTTC. This codes for CATSMDRDQETQYF.

This chain connects TRBV6-6 to TRBJ2-5, with 8 bases aligning to TRBD1. CDR1 and CDR2 from the germline V gene are MNHNY and SVGAGI (reference sequence). Trimming cost V 5 bases and J 5 bases; bases outside gene matches: 10. The CDR3 covers 15 residues. In nucleotides, the CDR3 is TGTGCCAGCAGTCGATCGACAGGGGTCCGGGAGACCCAGTACTTC. This encodes CASSRSTGVRETQYF.

The J gene is TRBJ2-7, the V gene TRBV28; 7 nucleotides align to TRBD1. CDR3 length: 12 amino acids. J was trimmed by 3 bases and V by 6 bases; bases with no gene match: 2. CDR1 and CDR2 from the germline V gene are MDHEN and SYDVKM. The CDR3 region is CASRGTVYEQYF. CDR3 DNA sequence: TGTGCCAGCAGGGGGACAGTCTACGAGCAGTACTTC. Looking up the rest from reference TRBV28 and TRBJ2-7 gives the full variable domain: DVKVTQSSRYLVKRTGEKVFLECVQDMDHENMFWYRQDPGLGLRLIYFSYDVKMKEKGDIPEGYSVSREKKERFSLILESASTNQTSMYLCASRGTVYEQYFGPGTRLTVT.

The chain couples TRBV4-2 to TRBJ1-1; no reliable D call. Per the germline V gene, CDR1 is LGHNA and CDR2 is YNFKEQ. The CDR3 sequence is 16 residues long. V was pared by 0 bases and J by 1 base, with 12 bases between. CDR3 in amino acids: CASSQDHWGENTEAFF. In nucleotides, the CDR3 is TGTGCCAGCAGCCAAGATCATTGGGGAGAGAACACTGAAGCTTTCTTT.

The J gene is TRBJ2-7, the V gene TRBV7-6; the match to TRBD1 covers 12 bases. Germline V CDR1 and CDR2: SGHVS, FNYEAQ. The CDR3 spans 16 residues. The trim removed 5 bases at V and 3 bases at J, leaving 8 bases unmatched. The DNA for the CDR3 is TGTGCCAGCAGCGGATTGGGACAGGGGGCTCTCTACGAGCAGTACTTC. Residues: CASSGLGQGALYEQYF.

The chain recombines TRBV7-9 with TRBJ2-6, with unresolved D. Germline loops: CDR1 SEHNR, CDR2 FQNEAQ (reference sequence). Trimming cost V 3 bases and J 2 bases, with 5 bases left between them. The CDR3 runs 14 residues. DNA for the CDR3: TGTGCCAGCAGCTTTGCTGCTGGGGCCAACGTCCTGACTTTC. It translates to CASSFAAGANVLTF.